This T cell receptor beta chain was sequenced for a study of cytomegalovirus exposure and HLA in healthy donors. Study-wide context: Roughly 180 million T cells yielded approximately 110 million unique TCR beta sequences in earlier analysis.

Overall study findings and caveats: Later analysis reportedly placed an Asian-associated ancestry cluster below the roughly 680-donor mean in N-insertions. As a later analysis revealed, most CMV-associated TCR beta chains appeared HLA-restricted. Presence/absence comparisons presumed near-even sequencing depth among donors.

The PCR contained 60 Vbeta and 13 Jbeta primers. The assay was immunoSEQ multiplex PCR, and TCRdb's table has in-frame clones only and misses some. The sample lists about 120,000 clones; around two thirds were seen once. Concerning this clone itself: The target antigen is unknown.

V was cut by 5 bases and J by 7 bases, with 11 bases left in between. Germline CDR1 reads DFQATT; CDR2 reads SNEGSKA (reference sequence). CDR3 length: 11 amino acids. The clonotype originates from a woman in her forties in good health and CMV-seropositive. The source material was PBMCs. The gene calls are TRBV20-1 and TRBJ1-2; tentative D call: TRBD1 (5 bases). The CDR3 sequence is CSAGDRRGYTF. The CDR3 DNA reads TGCAGTGCTGGCGACAGACGTGGCTACACCTTC.